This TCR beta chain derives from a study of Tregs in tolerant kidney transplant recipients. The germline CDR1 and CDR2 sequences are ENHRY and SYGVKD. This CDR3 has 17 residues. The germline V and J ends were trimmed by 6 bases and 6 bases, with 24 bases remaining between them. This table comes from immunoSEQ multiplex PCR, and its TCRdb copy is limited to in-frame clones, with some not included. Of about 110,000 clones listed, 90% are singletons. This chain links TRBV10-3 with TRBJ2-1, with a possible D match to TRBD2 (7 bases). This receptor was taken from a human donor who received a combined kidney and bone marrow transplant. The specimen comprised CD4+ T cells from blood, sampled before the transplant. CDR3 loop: CAISERTGGSGANEQFF. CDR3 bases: TGTGCCATCAGCGAGCGAACCGGGGGGTCAGGGGCCAATGAGCAGTTCTTC.